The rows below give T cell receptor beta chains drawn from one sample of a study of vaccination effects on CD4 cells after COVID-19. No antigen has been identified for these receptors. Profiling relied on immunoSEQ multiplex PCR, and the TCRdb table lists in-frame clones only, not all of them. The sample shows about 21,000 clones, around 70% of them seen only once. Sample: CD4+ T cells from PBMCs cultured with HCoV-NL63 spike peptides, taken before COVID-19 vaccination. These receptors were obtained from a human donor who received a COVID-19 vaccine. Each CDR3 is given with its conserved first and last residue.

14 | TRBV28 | CASKEGQGPYEQYF
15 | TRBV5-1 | CASSNTGRVGTEAFF
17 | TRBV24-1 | CATSDWWTSGSTDTQYF
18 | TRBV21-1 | CASSNRGIEVDGNQPQHF
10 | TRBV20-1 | CSARVVEQYF
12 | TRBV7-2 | CASSQYRGGYTF
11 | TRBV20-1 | CSARRGSIQYF
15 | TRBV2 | CASSELAGGGYEQYF
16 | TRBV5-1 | CASSLGQGSSGNTIYF
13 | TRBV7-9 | CASSLPGANEQFF
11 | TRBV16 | CYLGTTYEQYF
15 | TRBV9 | CASTLAGGPGDTQYF
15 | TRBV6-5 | CASMVSAGVNQPQHF
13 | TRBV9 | CASSLPGQETQYF
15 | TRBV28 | CASSRTGLGSTEAFF
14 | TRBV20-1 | CSASNSGRYNEQFF
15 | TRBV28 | CASETSGTGRYEQYF
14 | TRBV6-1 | CASSEALTGHGYTF
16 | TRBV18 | CASSPRSGAANTEAFF
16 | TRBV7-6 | CASSPRTAMGTGELFF
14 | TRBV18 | CASSPGQDNYGYTF
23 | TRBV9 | CASSASLGWRQGGRNSGANVLTF
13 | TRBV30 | CAWNPDGPREAFF
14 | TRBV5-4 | CASSPPGRNSPLHF
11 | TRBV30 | CAWRIGGLAFF
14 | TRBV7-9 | CASSYGQAHQPQHF
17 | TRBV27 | CASSPGGLAAVGETQYF
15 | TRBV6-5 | CAIQPGQPSTDTQYF
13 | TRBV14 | CASSQDGINGYTF
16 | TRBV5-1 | CASSLVASGNTGELFF
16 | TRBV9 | CASSVDGGISYNEQFF
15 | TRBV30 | CAWGSRGPVNTEAFF
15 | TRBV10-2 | CASSESNRGSYGYTF
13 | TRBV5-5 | CASSLQGYTEAFF
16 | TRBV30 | CAWSVPGSYSNQPQHF
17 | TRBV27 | CASTSFAPGLPGYEQYF
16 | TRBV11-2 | CASSSRQGASYNEQFF
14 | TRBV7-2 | CASSSGTRSYEQYF
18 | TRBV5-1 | CASSATYWSGATQETQYF